One T cell receptor (beta chain) is described in this entry. The antigen remains unidentified. The sample is drawn from a study of T-cell reconstitution after alpha-beta-depleted transplantation in children. Broader study findings: Reports say that about two months after transplant, the alpha-beta T cells came out of several hundred graft clones that had expanded. T-cell counts and diversity at one year post-transplant came mainly from newly produced T cells. In some patients, recipient T cells and intrathymic progenitors surviving conditioning explained high day-60 diversity.

Germline-derived CDR1 and CDR2 are LGHNA and YSLEER. V dropped 0 bases and J dropped 0 bases, with 15 bases sitting between them. The CDR3 is made up of 17 amino acids. During its preparation, the TCRbeta library received unique molecular identifiers. TCRdb re-called the PCR reads through MiXCR, storing one row per CDR3 protein. The table records 500,000 to 650,000 distinct CDR3 sequences, approximately 13% of them present only once. The sequence derives from a male patient between 10 and 17 years old who had a stem cell transplant for acute myeloid leukemia, so the T cells may come from the graft donor. The chain uses TRBV4-3 and TRBJ2-7; weak D call: TRBD1 (6 bases). The sequencing here drew on PBMCs, mostly from graft donor cells, taken 360 days after TCRalphabeta/CD19-depleted stem cell transplant. CDR3 loop: CASSQEPQGIGSYEQYF. In DNA form, the CDR3 reads TGCGCCAGCAGCCAAGAGCCCCAGGGGATCGGCTCCTACGAGCAGTACTTC.